This T cell receptor beta chain derives from a study of blood T cell repertoires in COVID-19 (TCRdb year 2020). For the wider study: The collaborator samples originated in the United States, Italy and Spain and spanned the acute and convalescent phases of COVID-19. Deeply sampled blood TCRbeta repertoires from subjects exposed to, actively infected with, or recovered from COVID-19 were included in the dataset. The prospective study material was composed of cDNA or gDNA derived from T cells, B-cell-depleted T cells, or PBMCs. Sample metadata almost always included a de-identified subject ID, COVID-19 status, age in years and sex. Where available, HLA class I and class II types were obtained from metadata supplied by the sample provider rather than from assay-based typing. The repertoires were made available in a free public database intended to serve as a resource for research on the immune response to SARS-CoV-2. Samples were obtained from the ongoing ImmuneRACE study (first 160 participants) and from over 1,000 subjects provided by 6 global collaborators.

This clone was detected a few times. The antigen it recognizes is unknown. There are no base qualities to consult, and no much larger clone falls within one base. TCRbeta CDR3 regions were amplified from genomic DNA using the immunoSEQ Assay, a bias-controlled multiplex PCR. For the original study's pipeline: Nucleated cell counts per sample were estimated from amplification of reference gene primers within the assay. To quantify the absolute abundance of each unique TCRbeta CDR3 rearrangement, sequence reads were collapsed and filtered. For each sample, productive Simpson clonality was calculated as the square root of Simpson's diversity index over productive rearrangements. Here the immuneACCESS table is served through TCRdb, limited to in-frame sequences with V and J called. Missing clones are a known gap in these copies; in checked studies unresolved V genes cover under half, and the rest lacks a known reason. That table supplies the V and J calls and clone size; D and trimming were determined from the DNA. Here the sample has some 250,000 clones; 70% to 90% occur a single time. The top ten hold 6% to 9% of the sample.

Summary of the overall study and its limitations: Clinical and demographic metadata were provided uncurated, with the amount varying by source and participant.

Each collaborating institution followed its own protocols to collect whole blood in K2EDTA tubes. For TCRbeta analysis, collaborators shipped samples in one of three forms: frozen whole blood, isolated PBMCs, or DNA extracted from either of those sample types. After removal of 5 bases from V and 8 bases from J, the junction retains 4 bases not matched to a gene. Counted from cysteine to phenylalanine, this CDR3 has 13 amino acids. Only CDR3 DNA remains: 39 bases, in frame from the first base. CDR1 and CDR2 are drawn from the germline V gene: KGHSH, LQKENI. This TCR derives from an older woman with active or convalescent COVID-19. Recombination linked TRBV18 to TRBJ1-4; TRBD1 aligns with 8 central bases. Sequencing was carried out using peripheral blood. The DNA reads as follows: TGTGCCAGCTCAAACTCAGGGGGCGAAAAACTGTTTTTT. This translates into CASSNSGGEKLFF.